This T cell receptor beta chain was retrieved from a study of response to subunit inactivated influenza vaccine. Study results and limitations: Each seasonal flu vaccination may recruit only limited new T cells, authors suggested.

This clonotype was picked up many times. What it binds is not known. With 3 bases removed from V and 10 bases from J, the gap between germline ends came to 7 bases. The CDR3 is 11 residues long. MiXCR, run by TCRdb on the RT-PCR reads, gives a single entry per CDR3 protein. Of 600,000 to 700,000 distinct CDR3 sequences in the sample, 14% were seen once. This clonotype originated in a man aged 50 to 60 who received an inactivated influenza vaccine. The V and J genes are TRBV12-3 or TRBV12-4 and TRBJ2-1; no reliable D call. This specimen consisted of PBMCs from blood, obtained around 15 days before vaccination. The CDR3 loop is CASSFKFEQFF. CDR3 sequence (DNA): TGTGCCAGCAGTTTTAAATTCGAGCAGTTCTTC.